This T cell receptor beta chain came from a study of blood T cell repertoires in COVID-19. Overall study context: The study drew acute and convalescent COVID-19 samples from the United States, Italy and Spain. Sample material is recorded as cDNA or gDNA derived from T cells, B-cell-depleted T cells, or PBMCs.

As processed by the authors: Reference gene primers were amplified, and this amplification served to estimate nucleated cell counts. The repertoire was sequenced with immunoSEQ multiplex PCR; TCRdb's copy has only in-frame clones and lacks some. Clonal size and the V and J genes are those of that table, whereas D and trimming came from the DNA. The profile shows around 180,000 clones, roughly 80% of them singletons. The CDR3 is 14 amino acids. V was clipped by 4 bases and J by 2 bases, with 11 bases between them. CDR1 and CDR2 (germline): LGHNA, YNFKEQ. The rearrangement uses TRBV4-2 and TRBJ2-5; no clear D gene. The source of this sequence is a man in his sixties with active or convalescent COVID-19. Material for sequencing was peripheral blood. The CDR3 here is CASSLGGEQETQYF. DNA of the CDR3: TGTGCCAGCAGCCTCGGCGGAGAACAAGAGACCCAGTACTTC.